This T cell receptor (beta chain) emerged from a study of blood T cell repertoires in COVID-19. On the study more broadly: Acute-phase and convalescent COVID-19 samples originated in the United States, Italy and Spain. The analysed material was cDNA or gDNA that came from T cells, B-cell-depleted T cells, or PBMCs.

This CDR3 region has 13 residues. CDR1 SGHVS and CDR2 FQNEAQ come from the germline V gene. V was cut by 5 bases and J by 2 bases, with 10 bases left in between. Authors' data handling: Quantification of nucleated cells was approximated via reference gene primer amplification. Sequenced by immunoSEQ multiplex PCR; TCRdb stores in-frame clones only, minus some. That table is the source of V, J and clone size, and D and trimming were worked out from the DNA. This table holds approximately 80,000 clones, 80% to 85% found once. Sequencing was carried out using peripheral blood. The J gene is TRBJ2-7, the V gene TRBV7-8, with D possibly matching TRBD2 (5 bases). This receptor was identified in a human donor in a cohort sampled during active COVID-19. The CDR3 here is CASSPGITYEQYF. DNA for the CDR3: TGTGCCAGCAGCCCCGGGATTACCTACGAGCAGTACTTC.